The next 7 T cell receptor beta chains were all read from a single sample in a study of identical twins. TCRdb reprocessed the 5' RACE reads via MiXCR and lists one record per CDR3 protein. In the table there are approximately 220,000 distinct CDR3 sequences, 7.5% of which are singletons. These data were likewise used in another study, on yellow fever vaccine responses in identical twins.

Sequences were obtained from memory (CD45RO+) T cells sorted from blood. These receptors came from a woman between 18 and 30 years old in good health.

The gene calls are TRBV2 and TRBJ2-7, with 7 bases matching TRBD1. The CDR3 covers 14 residues. Germline CDR1 and CDR2: SNHLY and FYNNEI. The junction had 5 bases not matched to a gene; V was cut back by 6 bases and J by 0 bases. The CDR3 loop is CASRGDSASYEQYF. In DNA form, the CDR3 reads TGTGCCAGCAGAGGGGACAGTGCCTCCTACGAGCAGTACTTC. The full variable domain, rest sourced from reference TRBV2 and TRBJ2-7, is EPEVTQTPSHQVTQMGQEVILRCVPISNHLYFYWYRQILGQKVEFLVSFYNNEISEKSEIFDDQFSVERPDGSNFTLKIRSTKLEDSAMYFCASRGDSASYEQYFGPGTRLTVT.

This clonotype was recorded at least ten times. The chain recombines TRBV7-4 with TRBJ1-4, with D unclear. V lost 0 bases, J lost 5 bases, and 19 bases lay in between. From germline, CDR1 is SGHVT and CDR2 SQSDAQ. This CDR3 has 18 amino acids. CDR3 coding DNA: TGTGCCAGCAGCTTAGCGCGGGAGGACCTGAAGACCAATGAAAAACTGTTTTTT. Translating gives CASSLAREDLKTNEKLFF.

The genes are TRBV30 and TRBJ1-3, with TRBD1 as a possible D gene (6 bases). This CDR3 has 15 amino acids. Trimming took off 2 bases at V and 0 bases at J, with 11 bases between the two ends. Germline loops: CDR1 GTSNPN, CDR2 SVGIG (reference sequence). CDR3: CAWSRDTFSGNTIYF. As DNA, the CDR3 is TGTGCCTGGAGTAGGGACACCTTCTCTGGAAACACCATATATTTT.

This clonotype came up many times. J is TRBJ1-4 and V is TRBV12-3 or TRBV12-4; D possibly corresponds to TRBD1 (6 bases). Trimming shortened V by 2 bases and J by 8 bases, and 9 bases separated the two germline ends. CDR3 size: 13 residues. The CDR3 here is CASSLSGTEKLFF. The CDR3 DNA sequence: TGTGCCAGCAGTTTATCCGGGACAGAAAAACTGTTTTTT.

The sample holds a few counts of this clonotype. The chain couples TRBV6-1 to TRBJ1-6, with TRBD1 matching over 7 bases. V gave up 6 bases and J gave up 7 bases; unmatched junction bases: 9. Germline V CDR1 and CDR2: MNHNS, SASEGT. The CDR3 loop spans 15 amino acids. DNA for the CDR3: TGTGCCAGCAGCGAGAGGGGGCGCGGGAATTCACCCCTCCACTTT. This encodes CASSERGRGNSPLHF.

V gene TRBV6-4 combines with J gene TRBJ2-2; no clear D. Trimming cost V 3 bases and J 0 bases, with 11 bases left between them. This CDR3 contains 16 residues. CDR1 is MRHNA, CDR2 SNTAGT, per germline. CDR3 sequence (DNA): TGTGCCAGCAGTGATGGCGGAGAAGCGAACACCGGGGAGCTGTTTTTT. Protein sequence: CASSDGGEANTGELFF.

This clonotype was recorded a few times. The CDR3 loop reads CASSEGGPLIEQFF. Written as DNA, the CDR3 is TGTGCCAGCAGTGAAGGCGGCCCCCTCATCGAGCAGTTCTTC. J is TRBJ2-1 and V is TRBV6-1, with unresolved D. V lost 1 base to trimming and J lost 10 bases, with 14 bases between them. Germline-derived CDR1 and CDR2 are MNHNS and SASEGT. The CDR3 sequence is 14 residues long.